These 2 T cell receptor beta chains came from one sample sequenced in a study of shared clonotypes between healthy human individuals. Measured with immunoSEQ multiplex PCR; TCRdb has only the in-frame clones, and not every one. The sample includes over 95,000 clones, 68% seen only once; the top ten take about a quarter. Sequences were obtained from memory CD8+ T cells sorted from blood. Subset specified: CD45RO+ cells pooled with CCR7-negative TemRA cells. The source of these receptors is a woman aged 25 to 39 in good health.

The chain recombines TRBV6-6 with TRBJ2-7; the D gene is possibly TRBD2 (6 bases). The CDR3 has 15 amino acids. Deletions cut 1 base from V and 1 base from J, with 11 bases between. Per germline, CDR1 MNHNY and CDR2 SVGAGI (reference sequence). The CDR3 sequence is CASSYYLAASYEQYF. CDR3 DNA: TGTGCCAGCAGTTACTATTTAGCGGCTTCCTACGAGCAGTACTTC.

This clone has just a few counts. The chain recombines TRBV15 with TRBJ1-5; no reliable D call. Looked up from germline, CDR1 is LNHNV and CDR2 is YYDKDF (reference sequence). This CDR3 contains 14 residues. V lost 6 bases to trimming and J lost 5 bases, with 14 bases between them. For the CDR3, the DNA is TGTGCCACCAGAGACTCCGTCTCTTATCAGCCCCAGCATTTT. This gives the protein CATRDSVSYQPQHF.